The 32 T cell receptor beta chains given below trace back to one sample, sequenced in a study of T cells in Graves' hyperthyroidism and ophthalmopathy. From RNA transcripts, TCR beta CDR3 regions were amplified. The HTBI primer set served for first-round RT-PCR of the TCR CDR3. In TCRdb, the multiplex PCR reads were re-called with MiXCR into one record per CDR3 protein. The sample yields around 600,000 distinct CDR3 sequences, more than 15% seen once. The material sequenced was blood. These TCRs come from a woman between 40 and 55 years old with Graves' ophthalmopathy.

This sequence joins TRBV28 and TRBJ1-1; D is unresolved. The CDR3 is 12 amino acids. Per the germline V gene, CDR1 is MDHEN and CDR2 is SYDVKM. V shed 3 bases and J shed 1 base, with 3 bases lying between them. The CDR3 loop reads CASSFWNTEAFF. The DNA of the CDR3 is TGTGCCAGCAGTTTTTGGAACACTGAAGCTTTCTTT. Full variable domain (remainder filled in from reference TRBV28 and TRBJ1-1): DVKVTQSSRYLVKRTGEKVFLECVQDMDHENMFWYRQDPGLGLRLIYFSYDVKMKEKGDIPEGYSVSREKKERFSLILESASTNQTSMYLCASSFWNTEAFFGQGTRLTVV.

This clonotype was counted many times. CDR3: CASSEAGGGRAFYNEQFF. The DNA of the CDR3 is TGTGCCAGCAGTGAAGCGGGAGGGGGGAGGGCCTTCTACAATGAGCAGTTCTTC. This sequence joins TRBV2 and TRBJ2-1, with D perhaps TRBD2 (7 bases). Germline-derived CDR1 and CDR2 are SNHLY and FYNNEI. Deletions cut 0 bases from V and 3 bases from J, with 18 bases between. The CDR3 totals 18 residues.

The chain uses TRBV5-8 and TRBJ1-5; D is perhaps TRBD1 (5 bases). V shed 0 bases and J shed 5 bases, with 9 bases lying between them. Germline V lookup: CDR1 SGHTS, CDR2 YDEGEE. The CDR3 covers 14 residues. The CDR3 DNA sequence: TGTGCCAGCAGCTTGGGGGGACCCCATCAGCCCCAGCATTTT. Its translation is CASSLGGPHQPQHF.

This clonotype appeared a few times. This chain joins TRBV28 and TRBJ1-4; the D is unclear. The CDR3 spans 11 residues. The V end was cut by 6 bases, the J end by 4 bases, with 3 bases between. The V gene's germline CDR1 is MDHEN and CDR2 SYDVKM. Here the CDR3 reads CASRLNEKLFF. CDR3 DNA: TGTGCCAGCAGGCTTAATGAAAAACTGTTTTTT.

This clonotype was found many times. The chain combines TRBV7-9 with TRBJ2-1, with a weak D call TRBD1 (5 bases). Trimming left V 5 bases short and J 4 bases short, with 12 bases between. The CDR3 is made up of 14 amino acids. Looked up from germline, CDR1 is SEHNR and CDR2 is FQNEAQ (reference sequence). The CDR3 DNA reads as TGTGCCAGCAGCCGAGCGACAGCATACAATGAGCAGTTCTTC. It encodes CASSRATAYNEQFF.

This clonotype was counted a few times. The chain is built from TRBV5-1 and TRBJ2-3; the match to TRBD2 covers 8 bases. J gave up 4 bases and V 5 bases, and 9 bases lay outside the gene matches. This CDR3 spans 15 amino acids. Germline loops: CDR1 SGHRS, CDR2 YFSETQ. CDR3 in amino acids: CASSAGSGTPDTQYF. The CDR3 region has the DNA TGCGCCAGCAGTGCGGGTAGCGGGACGCCAGATACGCAGTATTTT.

This chain joins TRBV5-6 and TRBJ1-1; tentatively, D is TRBD1 (5 bases). CDR1 SGHDT and CDR2 YYEEEE come from the germline V gene. Trimming left V 0 bases short and J 3 bases short, with 15 bases between. The CDR3 has 16 amino acids. CDR3 bases: TGTGCCAGCAGCTTGGGGGGACTCACGTATGACACTGAAGCTTTCTTT. Translating it yields CASSLGGLTYDTEAFF.

This clonotype was seen ten or more times. The gene calls are TRBV2 and TRBJ1-5; D may be TRBD1 (5 bases). The CDR3 spans 19 residues. Looked up from germline, CDR1 is SNHLY and CDR2 is FYNNEI. The V end lost 3 bases, the J end lost 3 bases, and 24 bases lay between the germline ends. CDR3 nucleotide sequence: TGTGCCAGCAGTGACGGAAGCTTTAGGACGGGGGACCTCAATCAGCCCCAGCATTTT. It yields the protein CASSDGSFRTGDLNQPQHF.

This clonotype was counted a few times. The chain couples TRBV2 to TRBJ1-5; D not resolved. Trimming took off 2 bases at V and 0 bases at J, with 8 bases between the two ends. The germline V gene encodes CDR1 SNHLY and CDR2 FYNNEI. This CDR3 is 15 amino acids long. CDR3 DNA: TGTGCCAGCAGTGAACAGTCAAATAGCAATCAGCCCCAGCATTTT. It codes for CASSEQSNSNQPQHF. Complete variable domain (other parts from reference TRBV2 and TRBJ1-5): EPEVTQTPSHQVTQMGQEVILRCVPISNHLYFYWYRQILGQKVEFLVSFYNNEISEKSEIFDDQFSVERPDGSNFTLKIRSTKLEDSAMYFCASSEQSNSNQPQHFGDGTRLSIL.

This clonotype came up a few times. V gene TRBV19 combines with J gene TRBJ2-1; the D gene is possibly TRBD1 (6 bases). Germline V gene data show CDR1 as LNHDA and CDR2 as SQIVND (reference sequence). V shed 3 bases and J shed 9 bases, with 21 bases lying between them. The CDR3 has 16 residues. The DNA of the CDR3 is TGTGCCAGTAGTATCTTCCCGAATCCAGGGGTGCGTGAGCAGTTCTTC. This codes for CASSIFPNPGVREQFF. Filled out from reference TRBV19 and TRBJ2-1, the complete variable domain reads DGGITQSPKYLFRKEGQNVTLSCEQNLNHDAMYWYRQDPGQGLRLIYYSQIVNDFQKGDIAEGYSVSREKKESFPLTVTSAQKNPTAFYLCASSIFPNPGVREQFFGPGTRLTVL.

This clonotype was seen a handful of times. This chain links TRBV28 with TRBJ1-2; 8 bases map to TRBD1. The CDR3 loop spans 17 amino acids. With 5 bases clipped from V and 0 bases from J, the junction kept 11 bases outside the gene matches. Germline values: CDR1 MDHEN, CDR2 SYDVKM. The CDR3, as DNA: TGTGCCAGCAGTACCCCAACCACGACAGGGGCTAACTATGGCTACACCTTC. It translates to CASSTPTTTGANYGYTF.

J is TRBJ2-3 and V is TRBV20-1; D might be TRBD1 (5 bases). V was trimmed by 5 bases and J by 2 bases, leaving 17 bases between them. CDR1 is DFQATT and CDR2 is SNEGSKA in the germline V gene (reference sequence). This CDR3 region has 15 residues. CDR3 amino acids: CSAGSNRGFTDTQYF. Here the CDR3 DNA reads TGCAGTGCTGGTTCGAATAGGGGCTTCACAGATACGCAGTATTTT.

This chain connects TRBV20-1 to TRBJ2-3, with TRBD1 matching 7 bases. This CDR3 has 13 amino acids. CDR1 DFQATT and CDR2 SNEGSKA come from the germline V gene (reference sequence). J lost 4 bases, V lost 5 bases, and 6 bases had no gene match. CDR3 sequence reads: CSAPDRVPDTQYF. DNA for the CDR3: TGCAGTGCTCCCGACAGGGTCCCAGATACGCAGTATTTT.

This clonotype was seen only a few times. The chain employs TRBV20-1 and TRBJ1-6, with 9 positions matching TRBD1. The CDR3 sequence is 16 residues long. The germline V gene has CDR1 DFQATT and CDR2 SNEGSKA (reference sequence). The ends lost 4 bases at V and 4 bases at J; junction bases unmatched: 8. The CDR3 sequence: CSATRTGEGYNSPLHF. The CDR3 region has the DNA TGCAGTGCTACTAGGACAGGGGAGGGATATAATTCACCCCTCCACTTT.

This clonotype was observed a few times. The V call is TRBV20-1, the J call TRBJ1-5; D gene uncertain. V gave up 6 bases and J gave up 6 bases, with 21 bases separating them. The CDR3 has 15 residues. In germline, CDR1 is DFQATT, CDR2 SNEGSKA (reference sequence). The CDR3 coding sequence is TGCAGTGCCACGAATGTGGGAGGCGTAGGTCAGCCCCAGCATTTT. Amino acids: CSATNVGGVGQPQHF.

On this clonotype: A much more abundant neighbour one base away suggests this may be a read error. Without the conserved terminal phenylalanine or tryptophan, this CDR3 likely stems from a read error. The rearrangement links TRBV29-1 to TRBJ2-5; D perhaps matches TRBD1 (6 bases). The CDR3 has 13 amino acids. Trimming left V 6 bases short and J 0 bases short, with 11 bases between. Germline V lookup: CDR1 SQVTM, CDR2 ANQGSEA. The DNA of the CDR3 is TGCAGCGTCGTAACAGGGTACCAAGAGACCCAGTACTCC. Translating it yields CSVVTGYQETQYS.

The gene calls are TRBV12-3 or TRBV12-4 and TRBJ1-4; the D is unclear. V lost 6 bases and J lost 2, with 13 bases in between. This CDR3 comprises 15 residues. CDR3 loop: CASSPGWFTNEKLFF. For the CDR3, the DNA is TGTGCCAGCAGCCCTGGGTGGTTTACTAATGAAAAACTGTTTTTT.

V usage is TRBV6-1 and J usage is TRBJ1-4; TRBD1 is a possible D gene (6 bases). The CDR3 runs to 15 residues. Germline-derived CDR1 and CDR2 are MNHNS and SASEGT. Between the trimmed V and J ends, which lost 6 bases and 4 bases, there was a span of 15 bases. CDR3 nucleotides: TGTGCCAGCAGCGACCTCGCAGGGGATAATGAAAAACTGTTTTTT. Residues: CASSDLAGDNEKLFF.

The sample holds a few counts of this clonotype. This sequence joins TRBV6-1 and TRBJ1-6; D is uncertain. Trimming pared 6 bases from V and 5 bases from J, leaving 8 bases between. CDR1 and CDR2 (germline): MNHNS, SASEGT. The CDR3 totals 13 residues. The CDR3 is CASSLTDNSPLHF. DNA for the CDR3: TGTGCCAGCAGCCTCACAGATAATTCACCCCTCCACTTT.

This clonotype was observed many times. The chain has TRBV30 and TRBJ2-7; D is unresolved. The CDR3 totals 11 residues. The ends were cut back, 0 bases at V and 4 bases at J, with 4 bases in the middle. CDR1 is GTSNPN, CDR2 SVGIG, per germline (reference sequence). The CDR3 region has the DNA TGTGCCTGGAGTGTTGGTTACGAGCAGTACTTC. It yields the protein CAWSVGYEQYF.

This clonotype was seen ten or more times. J is TRBJ2-6 and V is TRBV3-1; D gene unclear. This CDR3 has 14 residues. Deletions cut 7 bases from V and 2 bases from J, with 9 bases between. CDR1 and CDR2 (germline): LGHDT, YNNKEL (reference sequence). The CDR3 loop is CASTPDPGANVLTF. The CDR3 DNA reads as TGTGCCAGCACCCCTGATCCTGGGGCCAACGTCCTGACTTTC. The full variable domain, with the rest looked up from reference TRBV3-1 and TRBJ2-6, is DTAVSQTPKYLVTQMGNDKSIKCEQNLGHDTMYWYKQDSKKFLKIMFSYNNKELIINETVPNRFSPKSPDKAHLNLHINSLELGDSAVYFCASTPDPGANVLTFGAGSRLTVL.

The gene calls are TRBV5-6 and TRBJ1-2; TRBD1 matches 8 bases. J lost 8 bases, V lost 2 bases, and 8 bases had no gene match. CDR1 is SGHDT and CDR2 is YYEEEE in the germline V gene. The CDR3 is 14 amino acids. CDR3 DNA: TGTGCCAGCAGCTTACGACAGGGGTGGGGGGGCTACACCTTC. It is translated as CASSLRQGWGGYTF. The complete variable domain, with remaining parts taken from reference TRBV5-6 and TRBJ1-2, reads DAGVTQSPTHLIKTRGQQVTLRCSPKSGHDTVSWYQQALGQGPQFIFQYYEEEERQRGNFPDRFSGHQFPNYSSELNVNALLLGDSALYLCASSLRQGWGGYTFGSGTRLTVV.

On this clonotype itself: One base away lies a much larger clone, so this may be a sequencing read error. CDR3 amino acids: CTSREGRRPTEAFF. The CDR3, as DNA: TGTACCAGCAGGGAGGGACGGCGGCCCACTGAAGCTTTCTTT. V usage is TRBV6-1 and J usage is TRBJ1-1; D is possibly TRBD1 (5 bases). The CDR3 spans 14 residues. The germline V gene encodes CDR1 MNHNS and CDR2 SASEGT.

At least ten counts were recorded for this clonotype. The CDR3 DNA is TGTGCCAGCAGTTACTCCCTCGGGATGGGGCCCTATGGCTACACCTTC. It codes for CASSYSLGMGPYGYTF. The chain is built from TRBV6-5 and TRBJ1-2; D possibly corresponds to TRBD1 (5 bases). The V gene lost 0 bases and the J gene lost 4 bases, with 15 bases spanning the gap. Germline-derived CDR1 and CDR2 are MNHEY and SVGAGI. The CDR3 totals 16 residues.

This clonotype occurred many times. The chain joins TRBV3-1 to TRBJ2-1; TRBD2 matches 7 bases. The CDR3 is made up of 16 amino acids. Germline CDR1 is LGHDT and CDR2 is YNNKEL (reference sequence). J gave up 7 bases and V 1 base, and 10 bases lay outside the gene matches. In DNA, the CDR3 is TGTGCCAGCAGCCAAGGGGCCAGCGGGGCTGGTAATGAGCAGTTCTTC. The encoded protein is CASSQGASGAGNEQFF.

This clonotype was found many times. The CDR3 is CASSFQPGETQYF. CDR3 sequence (DNA): TGTGCCAGCAGCTTCCAACCAGGCGAGACCCAGTACTTC. The chain couples TRBV11-3 to TRBJ2-5; unclear D gene. Deletions cut 3 bases from V and 5 bases from J, with 10 bases between. This CDR3 comprises 13 residues. The V gene's germline CDR1 is SGHNT and CDR2 YENEEA.

This clonotype was detected ten times or more. V usage is TRBV30 and J usage is TRBJ1-2; D is perhaps TRBD1 (5 bases). This CDR3 spans 12 amino acids. Trimming took 4 bases from V and 2 from J, leaving 8 bases between them. From germline, CDR1 is GTSNPN and CDR2 SVGIG (reference sequence). As DNA, the CDR3 is TGTGCCTGGAACCGGGACAACTATGGCTACACCTTC. Residues: CAWNRDNYGYTF. The whole variable domain, remainder taken from reference TRBV30 and TRBJ1-2, is SQTIHQWPATLVQPVGSPLSLECTVEGTSNPNLYWYRQAAGRGLQLLFYSVGIGQISSEVPQNLSASRPQDRQFILSSKKLLLSDSGFYLCAWNRDNYGYTFGSGTRLTVV.

This clonotype came up many times. The chain joins TRBV7-2 to TRBJ2-1; no definite D call. The germline CDR1 and CDR2 sequences are SGHTA and FQGNSA. The CDR3 runs to 15 residues. The V end was cut by 2 bases, the J end by 9 bases, with 17 bases between. This CDR3 reads CASSLLRQSISEQFF. As DNA, the CDR3 is TGTGCCAGCAGCTTATTGAGGCAGTCGATATCTGAGCAGTTCTTC.

The table lists this clonotype with many counts. The CDR3 spells CASSVQGPFAHF. CDR3 sequence (DNA): TGTGCCAGCAGTGTACAGGGTCCTTTCGCGCATTTT. The rearrangement joins TRBV2 to TRBJ1-5, with D perhaps TRBD1 (6 bases). This CDR3 has 12 amino acids. Germline CDR1 and CDR2: SNHLY and FYNNEI. Between the trimmed V and J ends, which lost 4 bases and 15 bases, there was a span of 16 bases.

This clonotype has a count of ten or more. This chain links TRBV12-3 or TRBV12-4 with TRBJ1-1, with 12 bases aligning to TRBD1. J lost 7 bases, V lost 7 bases, and 7 bases had no gene match. The CDR3 is 14 amino acids. The CDR3 is CASTPGTGGREAFF. In DNA form, the CDR3 reads TGTGCCAGCACCCCCGGGACAGGGGGCCGTGAAGCTTTCTTT.

There are a few counts of this clonotype. The V and J genes are TRBV10-3 and TRBJ1-5; D gene unclear. The germline V gene has CDR1 ENHRY and CDR2 SYGVKD. With 0 bases removed from V and 7 bases from J, the gap between germline ends came to 7 bases. The CDR3 has 13 residues. Here the CDR3 reads CAISESMGQPQHF. In nucleotides, the CDR3 is TGTGCCATCAGTGAGTCGATGGGACAGCCCCAGCATTTT.

This clonotype was observed many times. The rearrangement uses TRBV11-1 and TRBJ2-1; 9 bases map to TRBD1. Per germline, CDR1 SGHAT and CDR2 FQDESV (reference sequence). The CDR3 totals 15 residues. With 5 bases clipped from V and 7 bases from J, the junction kept 9 bases outside the gene matches. The CDR3 coding sequence is TGTGCCAGCAGCACAGAGGGACAGGGATGGAATGAGCAGTTCTTC. Its protein is CASSTEGQGWNEQFF. The whole variable domain, filled in from reference TRBV11-1 and TRBJ2-1, reads EAEVAQSPRYKITEKSQAVAFWCDPISGHATLYWYRQILGQGPELLVQFQDESVVDDSQLPKDRFSAERLKGVDSTLKIQPAELGDSAMYLCASSTEGQGWNEQFFGPGTRLTVL.